The 30 T cell receptor beta chains given below trace back to one sample, sequenced in a study of identical twins. In TCRdb, the 5' RACE reads were re-called with MiXCR into one record per CDR3 protein. The data contain about 890,000 distinct CDR3 sequences, 9% to 15% of them seen just once; the ten biggest clones take up around 1.5%. A further study also used this sample, focusing on yellow fever vaccine responses in identical twins.

Specimen: PBMCs. These receptors were taken from a woman aged 18-30 years in good health.

This clonotype was detected once. This rearrangement joins TRBV4-1 to TRBJ2-7; D may be TRBD2 (6 bases). CDR1 MGHRA and CDR2 YSYEKL come from the germline V gene. V shed 4 bases and J shed 3 bases, with 13 bases lying between them. This CDR3 region has 14 residues. CDR3 sequence reads: CASSRTAEGYEQYF. CDR3 sequence (DNA): TGCGCCAGCAGCCGCACGGCGGAGGGCTACGAGCAGTACTTC.

This clonotype was counted a few times. The V gene is TRBV19, the J gene TRBJ2-3; D may be TRBD1 (6 bases). V was shortened by 6 bases and J by 0 bases, with 13 bases between the two germline ends. The CDR3 consists of 15 residues. Germline loops: CDR1 LNHDA, CDR2 SQIVND (reference sequence). The CDR3 region is CASSARGPSTDTQYF. Here the CDR3 DNA reads TGTGCCAGTAGCGCCAGGGGCCCTAGCACAGATACGCAGTATTTT.

This clonotype was counted between two and nine times. The chain links TRBV10-3 to TRBJ2-3; 9 positions agree with TRBD2. The CDR3 is made up of 14 amino acids. V shed 8 bases and J 1 base; nucleotides not matched to a gene: 4. From germline, CDR1 is ENHRY and CDR2 SYGVKD. DNA of the CDR3: TGTGCCATCGGGCGGGAGGGCCGCACAGATACGCAGTATTTT. The encoded protein is CAIGREGRTDTQYF.

This clonotype was detected a few times. The chain links TRBV5-1 to TRBJ2-7, with a possible D match to TRBD1 (5 bases). With 1 base removed from V and 0 bases from J, the gap between germline ends came to 11 bases. Germline loops: CDR1 SGHRS, CDR2 YFSETQ. The CDR3 loop spans 15 amino acids. The CDR3 sequence: CASSLMDISSYEQYF. CDR3 DNA: TGCGCCAGCAGCTTGATGGACATCAGCTCCTACGAGCAGTACTTC.

This clonotype has just a few counts. The rearrangement links TRBV5-1 to TRBJ2-1; D not resolved. There are 12 residues in the CDR3. Trimming removed 0 bases at V and 8 bases at J, with 6 bases between. CDR1 is SGHRS and CDR2 is YFSETQ in the germline V gene. In nucleotides, the CDR3 is TGCGCCAGCAGCTTGGAGATCTATGAGCAGTTCTTC. This gives the protein CASSLEIYEQFF.

This clonotype was counted only a few times. The V call is TRBV5-1, the J call TRBJ1-1; 7 nucleotides match TRBD1. This CDR3 spans 16 amino acids. V shed 1 base, J shed 0 bases, and the junction held 6 bases outside the gene matches. Germline V lookup: CDR1 SGHRS, CDR2 YFSETQ. In DNA form, the CDR3 reads TGCGCCAGCAGCTTGTGGGCAGGGGGGATGAACACTGAAGCTTTCTTT. The encoded protein is CASSLWAGGMNTEAFF.

The chain employs TRBV12-3 or TRBV12-4 and TRBJ2-3; 12 bases align to TRBD1. J gave up 7 bases and V 6 bases, and 5 bases lay outside the gene matches. The CDR3 has 14 amino acids. Here the CDR3 reads CASRYRDRGHTQYF. In nucleotides, the CDR3 is TGTGCCAGCAGGTACCGGGACAGGGGGCATACGCAGTATTTT.

The chain joins TRBV7-9 to TRBJ1-4; TRBD1 might be the D (6 bases). Trimming stripped 5 bases from V and 4 bases from J, with 8 bases between. The CDR3 is 13 residues long. Germline loops: CDR1 SEHNR, CDR2 FQNEAQ (reference sequence). The CDR3 region has the DNA TGTGCCAGCAGCAGGGGGAATAATGAAAAACTGTTTTTT. Its protein is CASSRGNNEKLFF. The complete variable domain, with remaining parts taken from reference TRBV7-9 and TRBJ1-4, reads DTGVSQNPRHKITKRGQNVTFRCDPISEHNRLYWYRQTLGQGPEFLTYFQNEAQLEKSRLLSDRFSAERPKGSFSTLEIQRTEQGDSAMYLCASSRGNNEKLFFGSGTQLSVL.

This clonotype occurred a few times. V and J are TRBV29-1 and TRBJ2-1, with D unclear. Trimming cost V 5 bases and J 2 bases, with 19 bases left between them. Germline-derived CDR1 and CDR2 are SQVTM and ANQGSEA. The CDR3 consists of 16 residues. The CDR3 region is CSVTTPQSRTYNEQFF. The CDR3 DNA sequence: TGCAGCGTTACGACCCCTCAGTCGAGGACCTACAATGAGCAGTTCTTC.

This rearrangement joins TRBV11-1 to TRBJ2-1, with TRBD2 identical over 8 bases. The germline CDR1 and CDR2 sequences are SGHAT and FQDESV (reference sequence). The CDR3 runs 16 residues. With 5 bases clipped from V and 5 bases from J, the junction kept 11 bases outside the gene matches. The CDR3 sequence is CASSTTGGTRDNEQFF. In DNA form, the CDR3 reads TGTGCCAGCAGCACAACGGGGGGGACTAGAGACAATGAGCAGTTCTTC.

This clonotype turned up a few times. The chain links TRBV24-1 to TRBJ2-1; 9 nucleotides align to TRBD2. Germline V gene sequence: CDR1 KGHDR, CDR2 SFDVKD. The CDR3 contains 15 residues. The ends lost 5 bases at V and 5 bases at J; junction bases unmatched: 6. CDR3 coding DNA: TGTGCCACCAGTGGTCCTCTAGCGGGAAACAATGAGCAGTTCTTC. This translates into CATSGPLAGNNEQFF.

The V and J genes are TRBV5-1 and TRBJ2-5; D unclear. The length of the CDR3 is 18 residues. Germline V lookup: CDR1 SGHRS, CDR2 YFSETQ. Trimming shortened V by 0 bases and J by 2 bases, and 20 bases separated the two germline ends. CDR3 sequence reads: CASSLVSPSHGSQETQYF. The CDR3 DNA sequence: TGCGCCAGCAGCTTGGTTTCCCCCAGCCATGGGTCTCAAGAGACCCAGTACTTC.

In its sample, this clonotype was seen a few times. The chain employs TRBV3-1 and TRBJ1-6, with 10 bases lining up with TRBD1. The CDR3 consists of 15 residues. V gave up 4 bases and J gave up 13 bases; unmatched junction bases: 10. The germline gives CDR1 LGHDT, CDR2 YNNKEL (reference sequence). CDR3 sequence reads: CASSLGQGVLGPLHF. The CDR3 DNA follows: TGTGCCAGCAGCCTCGGACAGGGGGTTTTAGGGCCCCTCCACTTT.

This clonotype was counted only a few times. V and J are TRBV12-3 or TRBV12-4 and TRBJ2-4; D might be TRBD1 (8 bases). The CDR3 has 20 amino acids. Trimming cost V 6 bases and J 4 bases, with 31 bases left between them. The chain's CDR3 is CASSPDRGRLSGGSKNIQYF. The CDR3 region has the DNA TGTGCCAGCAGCCCCGACAGGGGCCGACTATCGGGAGGATCTAAAAACATTCAGTACTTC.

The chain uses TRBV6-1 and TRBJ2-5; 7 bases align to TRBD2. Germline loops: CDR1 MNHNS, CDR2 SASEGT. J lost 2 bases, V lost 7 bases, and 10 bases had no gene match. The CDR3 consists of 15 residues. The CDR3, as DNA: TGTGCCAGCACCTGGGGGAGGGCGGGTCAAGAGACCCAGTACTTC. It is translated as CASTWGRAGQETQYF.

The chain carries TRBV5-1 and TRBJ2-1, with D perhaps matching TRBD1 (6 bases). The CDR3 covers 14 residues. Germline CDR1 and CDR2: SGHRS and YFSETQ. Trimming stripped 4 bases from V and 6 bases from J, with 14 bases between. The CDR3 nucleotides are TGCGCCAGCAGCCGGGACAACTCGGGCAATGAGCAGTTCTTC. Protein product: CASSRDNSGNEQFF.

Only a few counts were recorded for this clonotype. The J gene is TRBJ1-2, the V gene TRBV7-8; the match to TRBD1 covers 8 bases. CDR1 and CDR2 from the germline V gene are SGHVS and FQNEAQ. V dropped 0 bases and J dropped 7; count of bases not matched to a gene: 13. The CDR3 is made up of 17 amino acids. The CDR3 sequence: CASSLASVAGQASGYTF. CDR3 in DNA: TGTGCCAGCAGCTTAGCGTCTGTCGCGGGACAGGCTTCTGGCTACACCTTC.

In regard to this clonotype: Being one base from a much bigger clone, this may be a read error. As DNA, the CDR3 is TGTGCCAGCAGTCCTCGGACTAGCAGGAGCGTCGAGACCCAGTACTTC. Its protein product is CASSPRTSRSVETQYF. The chain uses TRBV12-3 or TRBV12-4 and TRBJ2-5, with 8 bases aligning to TRBD2. The ends lost 5 bases at V and 5 bases at J; junction bases unmatched: 13. This CDR3 comprises 16 residues.

This clonotype was seen repeatedly, ten times or more. This chain links TRBV4-1 with TRBJ2-3; no clear D gene. The CDR3 contains 14 residues. Trimming cost V 0 bases and J 0 bases, with 4 bases left between them. Germline values: CDR1 MGHRA, CDR2 YSYEKL. Written as DNA, the CDR3 is TGCGCCAGCAGCCAAGACAGTAGCACAGATACGCAGTATTTT. Translated: CASSQDSSTDTQYF.

This chain joins TRBV27 and TRBJ2-1; D gene unclear. This CDR3 is built from 14 residues. Trimming left V 4 bases short and J 6 bases short, with 13 bases between. Germline CDR1 and CDR2: MNHEY and SMNVEV (reference sequence). Written as DNA, the CDR3 is TGTGCCAGCAGTTCCCGGACCGATTCCAATGAGCAGTTCTTC. The encoded protein is CASSSRTDSNEQFF.

The rearrangement uses TRBV5-5 and TRBJ2-3; 7 nucleotides agree with TRBD1. Germline values: CDR1 SGHKS, CDR2 YYEKEE (reference sequence). This CDR3 region has 15 residues. J gave up 5 bases and V 0 bases, and 6 bases lay outside the gene matches. CDR3 sequence: CASSLETGWGDTQYF. CDR3 DNA: TGTGCCAGCAGCTTGGAGACAGGGTGGGGAGATACGCAGTATTTT.

This clonotype was recorded many times. The chain links TRBV12-3 or TRBV12-4 to TRBJ1-1, with a tentative D call TRBD1 (5 bases). The CDR3 covers 15 residues. V lost 3 bases to trimming and J lost 4 bases, with 15 bases between them. CDR3 coding DNA: TGTGCCAGCAGTTTGAGGGCCCTCGGGGGCACTGAAGCTTTCTTT. Translating gives CASSLRALGGTEAFF.

V is TRBV28 and J is TRBJ1-6, with 8 bases matching TRBD1. V was pared by 7 bases and J by 7 bases, with 6 bases of the junction left unmatched. Germline V gene lookup returns CDR1 MDHEN and CDR2 SYDVKM. The CDR3 runs 14 residues. CDR3 loop: CASNPDRANSPLHF. The CDR3 DNA reads as TGTGCCAGCAACCCGGACAGGGCGAATTCACCCCTCCACTTT. The variable domain in full, with the rest retrieved from reference TRBV28 and TRBJ1-6, is DVKVTQSSRYLVKRTGEKVFLECVQDMDHENMFWYRQDPGLGLRLIYFSYDVKMKEKGDIPEGYSVSREKKERFSLILESASTNQTSMYLCASNPDRANSPLHFGNGTRLTVT.

CDR3 residues: CASSTQGYDQPQHF. The CDR3, as DNA: TGTGCCAGCAGTACCCAGGGGTACGATCAGCCCCAGCATTTT. The chain joins TRBV12-3 or TRBV12-4 to TRBJ1-5, with D possibly being TRBD1 (6 bases). The CDR3 is 14 residues long. Trimming left V 5 bases short and J 5 bases short, with 13 bases between.

The chain carries TRBV21-1 and TRBJ2-2; TRBD1, the D gene given by the table, was not confirmed from the DNA. TRBV21-1 is reported as a pseudogene. CDR3 length: 17 amino acids. The CDR3 DNA sequence: TGTGCCAGCAGCACTAAGACAGGGGGGAATCGAACCGGGGAGCTGTTTTTT. It yields the protein CASSTKTGGNRTGELFF.

This clonotype was picked up a small number of times. The chain recombines TRBV4-2 with TRBJ2-7, with D perhaps TRBD2 (5 bases). Germline CDR1 is LGHNA and CDR2 is YNFKEQ. This CDR3 contains 16 residues. The V and J ends lost 0 bases and 2 bases respectively, with 14 bases between them. The CDR3 DNA reads as TGTGCCAGCAGCCAAGAGAGAGGAGGCCCCACCTACGAGCAGTACTTC. Amino acids: CASSQERGGPTYEQYF.

There are many counts of this clonotype. The chain carries TRBV5-1 and TRBJ2-3; TRBD1 agrees at 9 bases. From germline, CDR1 is SGHRS and CDR2 YFSETQ. V lost 4 bases to trimming and J lost 2 bases; unmatched junction nucleotides: 5. The CDR3 runs to 15 residues. CDR3: CASSKGTGLTDTQYF. The CDR3 coding sequence is TGCGCCAGCAGCAAAGGGACAGGGCTCACAGATACGCAGTATTTT.

This clonotype appeared a few times. J is TRBJ2-7 and V is TRBV5-1; 7 bases match TRBD2. J gave up 3 bases and V 4 bases, and 16 bases lay outside the gene matches. This CDR3 has 17 residues. Germline V CDR1 and CDR2: SGHRS, YFSETQ. The CDR3 DNA is TGCGCCAGCAGCCCAGGTGTTCAAGGACTAGGCCGCTACGAGCAGTACTTC. It encodes CASSPGVQGLGRYEQYF.

This clonotype was observed many times. This chain links TRBV12-3 or TRBV12-4 with TRBJ1-1; D is perhaps TRBD1 (5 bases). The CDR3 is made up of 14 amino acids. With 2 bases removed from V and 3 bases from J, the gap between germline ends came to 10 bases. CDR3 amino acids: CASSLRLRDTEAFF. In DNA form, the CDR3 reads TGTGCCAGCAGTTTACGACTCAGGGACACTGAAGCTTTCTTT.

V gene TRBV6-2 or TRBV6-3 combines with J gene TRBJ2-5; perhaps TRBD1 as D (5 bases). The CDR3 sequence is 14 residues long. V was trimmed by 3 bases and J by 2 bases, leaving 10 bases between them. In germline, CDR1 is MNHEY, CDR2 SVGEGT. As DNA, the CDR3 is TGTGCCAGCAGTTATTGGCAGGGACAAGAGACCCAGTACTTC. Translation: CASSYWQGQETQYF.